This T cell receptor (beta chain) was documented in a study of blood T cell repertoires in COVID-19. A few counts support this clone. Sequencing used immunoSEQ multiplex PCR; TCRdb keeps in-frame clones, though not all of them. Of 86,000 or so clones in the sample, 79% were seen once. Sequencing was performed on peripheral blood. The receptor's source is a man aged 65-85 years with acute or convalescent COVID-19.

DNA of the CDR3: TGCAGCGTTGACAGCGGGAGGAATGAGCAGTTCTTC. Translated: CSVDSGRNEQFF. The V and J genes are TRBV29-1 and TRBJ2-1, with TRBD2 matching 9 bases. V was clipped by 3 bases and J by 7 bases; unmatched bases: 1. Germline V gene sequence: CDR1 SQVTM, CDR2 ANQGSEA. The CDR3 has 12 amino acids.